Listed below are T cell receptor beta chains from one sample, sequenced in a study. MiXCR, run by TCRdb on the 5' RACE reads, gives a single entry per CDR3 protein. The sample has over 40,000 distinct CDR3 sequences; approximately 22% are singletons. Sample: Tregs sorted from blood. The source is a female donor with breast cancer. Both conserved end residues are part of each CDR3. A D gene is named only where the DNA matches it firmly. Not all rows give a size; the values are once, few, many and, for expanded clones, a class.

clone size	V gene	D gene	J gene	CDR3 length	CDR3 protein	CDR3 DNA
few	TRBV4-3	.	TRBJ1-1	14	CASSQHEGNTEAFF	TGCGCCAGCAGCCAACACGAGGGGAACACTGAAGCTTTCTTT
many	TRBV7-6	.	TRBJ2-1	16	CASSLEPGPSYNEQFF	TGTGCCAGCAGCTTAGAGCCGGGTCCTTCCTACAATGAGCAGTTCTTC
many	TRBV25-1	.	TRBJ2-3	17	CASSEFSGDLLTDTQYF	TGTGCCAGCAGTGAATTTTCGGGAGATCTTCTCACAGATACGCAGTATTTT
many	TRBV29-1	.	TRBJ2-1	13	CSGGAGGYNEQFF	TGCAGCGGGGGGGCGGGTGGCTACAATGAGCAGTTCTTC
many	TRBV7-9	.	TRBJ2-7	15	CASSLLQGRRNEQYF	TGTGCCAGCAGCTTACTCCAGGGGAGAAGAAACGAGCAGTACTTC
many	TRBV12-3/TRBV12-4	TRBD1	TRBJ2-7	17	CASSSNYWDRDAYEQYF	TGTGCCAGCAGTTCCAATTATTGGGACAGGGACGCCTACGAGCAGTACTTC
few	TRBV7-9	.	TRBJ2-1	13	CAIPGLTYNEQFF	TGTGCCATACCGGGACTTACCTACAATGAGCAGTTCTTC
.	TRBV5-1	TRBD2	TRBJ2-1	15	CASSPQAGPYNEQFF	TGCGCCAGCAGCCCTCAAGCGGGGCCCTACAATGAGCAGTTCTTC
few	TRBV4-1	.	TRBJ2-1	16	CASSQLYRDSYNEQFF	TGCGCCAGCAGCCAGTTATACAGGGACTCCTACAATGAGCAGTTCTTC
many	TRBV5-1	.	TRBJ2-3	12	CASVGSTDTQYF	TGCGCCAGCGTCGGTAGCACAGATACGCAGTATTTT
.	TRBV7-9	.	TRBJ1-5	15	CASSLGDGQNQPQHF	TGTGCCAGCAGCTTGGGGGACGGGCAGAATCAGCCCCAGCATTTT
many	TRBV7-9	.	TRBJ1-2	13	CASSLGTFYGYTF	TGTGCCAGCAGCTTAGGGACCTTCTATGGCTACACCTTC
many	TRBV28	.	TRBJ2-7	12	CASSLMGYEQYF	TGTGCCAGCAGTTTAATGGGTTACGAGCAGTACTTC
medium-sized	TRBV7-9	.	TRBJ1-4	13	CASRHPLREKLFF	TGTGCCAGCAGACACCCGCTTAGGGAAAAACTGTTTTTT
few	TRBV2	TRBD1	TRBJ1-2	13	CASSGTGGGGYTF	TGTGCCAGCAGTGGGACAGGGGGCGGTGGCTACACCTTC
few	TRBV28	.	TRBJ2-7	12	CASSSQVYEQYF	TGTGCCAGCAGTTCGCAGGTCTACGAGCAGTACTTC
many	TRBV5-1	.	TRBJ2-1	16	CASSPRDSSSYNEQFF	TGCGCCAGCAGCCCCCGGGACTCAAGCTCCTACAATGAGCAGTTCTTC
.	TRBV2	.	TRBJ1-4	16	CASSVRVGQGKEKLFF	TGTGCCAGCAGTGTGCGAGTAGGGCAGGGGAAGGAAAAACTGTTTTTT
.	TRBV30	.	TRBJ2-6	15	CAWSQGGSGANVLTF	TGTGCCTGGAGCCAGGGCGGCTCTGGGGCCAACGTCCTGACTTTC
few	TRBV4-2	.	TRBJ1-4	13	CASTTKGGEKLFF	TGTGCCAGCACCACAAAGGGCGGGGAAAAACTGTTTTTT
.	TRBV27	TRBD2	TRBJ2-5	14	CARKRLAGGETQYF	TGTGCCAGAAAGCGACTAGCAGGTGGAGAGACCCAGTACTTC
.	TRBV7-9	.	TRBJ2-5	12	CASTRGRETQYF	TGTGCCAGCACCCGAGGGAGGGAGACCCAGTACTTC
.	TRBV28	TRBD2	TRBJ2-7	14	CASSLPSGRYEQYF	TGTGCCAGCAGTTTGCCTAGCGGGAGGTACGAGCAGTACTTC